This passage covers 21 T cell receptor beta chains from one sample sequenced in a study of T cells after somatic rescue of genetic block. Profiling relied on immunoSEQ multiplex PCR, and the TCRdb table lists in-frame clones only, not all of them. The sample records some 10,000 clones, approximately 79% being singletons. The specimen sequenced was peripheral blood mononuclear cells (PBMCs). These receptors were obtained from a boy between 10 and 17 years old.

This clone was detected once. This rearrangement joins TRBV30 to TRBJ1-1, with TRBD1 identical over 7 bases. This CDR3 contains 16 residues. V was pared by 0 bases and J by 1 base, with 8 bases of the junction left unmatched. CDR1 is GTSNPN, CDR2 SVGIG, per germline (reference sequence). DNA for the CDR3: TGTGCCTGGAGTGTGGGGACAGCGAGACCGAACACTGAAGCTTTCTTT. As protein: CAWSVGTARPNTEAFF.

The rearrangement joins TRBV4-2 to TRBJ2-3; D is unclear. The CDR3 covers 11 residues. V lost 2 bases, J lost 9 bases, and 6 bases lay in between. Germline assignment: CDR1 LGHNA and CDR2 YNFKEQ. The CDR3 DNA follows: TGTGCCAGCAGCCAAACCGGGACGCAGTATTTT. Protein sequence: CASSQTGTQYF.

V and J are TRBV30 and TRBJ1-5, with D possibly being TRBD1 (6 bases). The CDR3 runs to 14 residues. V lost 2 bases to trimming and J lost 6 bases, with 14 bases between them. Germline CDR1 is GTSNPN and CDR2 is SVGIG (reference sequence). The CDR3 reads CAWSPRGASQPQHF. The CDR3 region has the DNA TGTGCCTGGAGTCCACGGGGGGCAAGTCAGCCCCAGCATTTT.

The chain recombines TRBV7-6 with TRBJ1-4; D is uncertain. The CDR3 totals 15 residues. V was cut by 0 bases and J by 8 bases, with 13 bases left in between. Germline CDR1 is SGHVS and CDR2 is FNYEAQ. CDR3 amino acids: CASSLAVARGEKLFF. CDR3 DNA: TGTGCCAGCAGCTTAGCGGTTGCCCGAGGGGAAAAACTGTTTTTT.

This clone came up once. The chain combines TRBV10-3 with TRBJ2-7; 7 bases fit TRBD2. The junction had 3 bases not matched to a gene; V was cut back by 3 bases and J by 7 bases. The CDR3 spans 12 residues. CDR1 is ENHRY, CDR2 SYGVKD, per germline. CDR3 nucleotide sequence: TGTGCCATCAGTGAATGGGAGGGTGAGCAGTACTTC. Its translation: CAISEWEGEQYF.

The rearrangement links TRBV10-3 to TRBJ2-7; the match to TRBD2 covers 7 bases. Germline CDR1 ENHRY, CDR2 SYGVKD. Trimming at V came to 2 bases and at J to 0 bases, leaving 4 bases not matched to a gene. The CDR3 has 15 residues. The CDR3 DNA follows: TGTGCCATCAGTGAGGCTAGCGGTAGCTCCTACGAGCAGTACTTC. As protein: CAISEASGSSYEQYF.

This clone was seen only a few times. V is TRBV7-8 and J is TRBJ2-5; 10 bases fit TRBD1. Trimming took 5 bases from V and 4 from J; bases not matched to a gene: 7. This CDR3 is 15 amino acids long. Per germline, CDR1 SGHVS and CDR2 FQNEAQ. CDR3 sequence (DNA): TGTGCCAGCAGCGCCGGGACAGGGGATAGAGAGACCCAGTACTTC. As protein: CASSAGTGDRETQYF.

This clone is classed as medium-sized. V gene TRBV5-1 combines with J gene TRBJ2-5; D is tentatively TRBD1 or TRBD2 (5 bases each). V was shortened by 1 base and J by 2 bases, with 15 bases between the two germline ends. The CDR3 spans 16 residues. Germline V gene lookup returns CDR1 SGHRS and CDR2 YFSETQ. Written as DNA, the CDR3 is TGCGCCAGCAGCTTGTACCCGGGACCGCCGCAAGAGACCCAGTACTTC. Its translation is CASSLYPGPPQETQYF.

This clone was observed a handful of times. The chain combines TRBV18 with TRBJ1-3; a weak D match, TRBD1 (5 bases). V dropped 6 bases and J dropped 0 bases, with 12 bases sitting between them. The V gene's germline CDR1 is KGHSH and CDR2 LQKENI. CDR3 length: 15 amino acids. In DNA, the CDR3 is TGTGCCAGCTCCCTCGACAGACTCTCTGGAAACACCATATATTTT. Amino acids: CASSLDRLSGNTIYF.

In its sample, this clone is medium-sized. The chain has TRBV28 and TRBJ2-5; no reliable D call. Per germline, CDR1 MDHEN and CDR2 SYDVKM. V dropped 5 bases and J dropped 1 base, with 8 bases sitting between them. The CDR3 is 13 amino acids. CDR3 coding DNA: TGTGCCAGCAGTCCACCCGTCCAAGAGACCCAGTACTTC. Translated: CASSPPVQETQYF.

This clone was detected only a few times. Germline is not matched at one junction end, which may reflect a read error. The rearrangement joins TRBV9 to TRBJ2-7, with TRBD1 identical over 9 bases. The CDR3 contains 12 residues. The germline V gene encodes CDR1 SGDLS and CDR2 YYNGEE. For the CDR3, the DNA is TGTGCCAGCAGCCTGACAGGGGGATACCCCCACTTC. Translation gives CASSLTGGYPHF.

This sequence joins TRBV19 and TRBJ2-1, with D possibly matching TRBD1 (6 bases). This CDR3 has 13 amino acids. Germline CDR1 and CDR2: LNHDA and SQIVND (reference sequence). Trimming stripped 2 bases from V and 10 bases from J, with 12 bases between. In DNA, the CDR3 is TGTGCCAGTAGTATAAGAGGGGGACGGGAGCAGTTCTTC. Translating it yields CASSIRGGREQFF.

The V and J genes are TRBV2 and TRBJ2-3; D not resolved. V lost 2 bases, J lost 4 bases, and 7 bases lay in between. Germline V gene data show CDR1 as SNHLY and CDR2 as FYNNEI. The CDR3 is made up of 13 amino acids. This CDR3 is CASSEQYADTQYF. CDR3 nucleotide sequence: TGTGCCAGCAGTGAACAGTACGCAGATACGCAGTATTTT.

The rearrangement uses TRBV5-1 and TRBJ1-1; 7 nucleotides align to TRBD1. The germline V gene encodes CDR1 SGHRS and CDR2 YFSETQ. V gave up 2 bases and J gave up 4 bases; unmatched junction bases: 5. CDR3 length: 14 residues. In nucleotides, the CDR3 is TGCGCCAGCAGCTTCCACAGGGGAGGCACTGAAGCTTTCTTT. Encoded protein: CASSFHRGGTEAFF. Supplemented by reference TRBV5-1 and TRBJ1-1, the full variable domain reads KAGVTQTPRYLIKTRGQQVTLSCSPISGHRSVSWYQQTPGQGLQFLFEYFSETQRNKGNFPGRFSGRQFSNSRSEMNVSTLELGDSALYLCASSFHRGGTEAFFGQGTRLTVV.

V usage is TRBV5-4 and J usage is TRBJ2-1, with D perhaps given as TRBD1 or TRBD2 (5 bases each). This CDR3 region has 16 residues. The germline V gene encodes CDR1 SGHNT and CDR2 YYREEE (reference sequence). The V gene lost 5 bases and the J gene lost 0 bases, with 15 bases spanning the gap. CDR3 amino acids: CASSYRLGSSYNEQFF. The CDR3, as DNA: TGTGCCAGCAGTTACAGGTTGGGGAGCTCCTACAATGAGCAGTTCTTC.

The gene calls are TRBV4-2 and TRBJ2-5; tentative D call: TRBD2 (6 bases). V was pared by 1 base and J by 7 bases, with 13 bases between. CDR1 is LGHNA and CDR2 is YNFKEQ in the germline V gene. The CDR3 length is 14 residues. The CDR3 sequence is CASSQAIQEGTQYF. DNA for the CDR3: TGTGCCAGCAGCCAAGCTATACAGGAGGGGACCCAGTACTTC.

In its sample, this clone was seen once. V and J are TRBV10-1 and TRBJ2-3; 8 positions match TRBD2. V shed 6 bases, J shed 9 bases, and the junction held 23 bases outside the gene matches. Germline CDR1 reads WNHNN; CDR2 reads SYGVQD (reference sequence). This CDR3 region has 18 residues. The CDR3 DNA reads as TGCGCCAGCAGCATACGCTCTGGCAGGCGGGGGGCCTCTAAAACGCAGTATTTT. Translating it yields CASSIRSGRRGASKTQYF.

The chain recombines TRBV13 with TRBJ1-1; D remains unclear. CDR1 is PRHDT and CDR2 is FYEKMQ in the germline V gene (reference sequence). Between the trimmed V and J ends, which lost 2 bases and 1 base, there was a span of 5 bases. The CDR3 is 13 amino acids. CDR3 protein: CASSLTKNTEAFF. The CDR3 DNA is TGTGCCAGCAGCTTAACCAAGAACACTGAAGCTTTCTTT.

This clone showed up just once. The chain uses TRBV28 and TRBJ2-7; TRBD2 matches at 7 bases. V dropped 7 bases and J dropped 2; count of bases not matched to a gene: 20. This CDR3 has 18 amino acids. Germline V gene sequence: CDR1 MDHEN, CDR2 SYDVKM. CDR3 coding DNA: TGTGCCAGCATCGGGGGGTTGGGCAGGGAAGGTGATGCCTACGAGCAGTACTTC. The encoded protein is CASIGGLGREGDAYEQYF.

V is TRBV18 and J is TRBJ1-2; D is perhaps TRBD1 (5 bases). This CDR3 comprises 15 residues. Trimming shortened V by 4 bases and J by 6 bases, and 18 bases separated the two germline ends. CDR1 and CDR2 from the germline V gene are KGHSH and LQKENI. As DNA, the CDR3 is TGTGCCAGCTCACTCATGGGTCAGGGTAAAGATGGCTACACCTTC. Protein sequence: CASSLMGQGKDGYTF.

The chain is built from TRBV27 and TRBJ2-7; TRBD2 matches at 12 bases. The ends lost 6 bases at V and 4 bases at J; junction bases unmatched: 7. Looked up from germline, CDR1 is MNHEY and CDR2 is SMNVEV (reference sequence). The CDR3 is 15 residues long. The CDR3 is CASRPLAGGRYEQYF. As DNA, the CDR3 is TGTGCCAGCAGGCCTCTAGCGGGGGGGCGATACGAGCAGTACTTC.